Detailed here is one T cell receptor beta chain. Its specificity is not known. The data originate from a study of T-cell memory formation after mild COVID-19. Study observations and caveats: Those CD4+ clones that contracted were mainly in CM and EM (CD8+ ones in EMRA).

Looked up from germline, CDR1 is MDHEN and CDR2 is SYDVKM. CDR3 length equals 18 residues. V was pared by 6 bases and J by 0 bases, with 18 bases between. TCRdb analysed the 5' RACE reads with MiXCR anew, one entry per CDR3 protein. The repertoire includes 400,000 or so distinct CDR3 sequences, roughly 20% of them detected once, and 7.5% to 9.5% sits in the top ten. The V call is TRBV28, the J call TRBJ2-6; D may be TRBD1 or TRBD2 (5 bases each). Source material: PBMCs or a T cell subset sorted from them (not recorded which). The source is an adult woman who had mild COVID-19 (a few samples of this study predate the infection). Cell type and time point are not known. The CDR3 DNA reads TGTGCCAGCAGACCTTCTGGGACCGCAAGCTCTGGGGCCAACGTCCTGACTTTC. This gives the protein CASRPSGTASSGANVLTF.